Below, one T cell receptor beta chain is given with its context. This sample was included in a study of human T cells and chemical hapten exposure. Study context: Variability of per-sample TCR yields stemmed mainly from small differences in pooled library volume.

Regarding time point: patch test 1, 2 weeks after DPC sensitization. Treatment denoted: therapeutic diphenylcyclopropenone sensitization with weekly scalp DPC. RNA extraction used unfractionated whole blood as the source of total RNA. This CDR3 comprises 16 residues. V was clipped by 2 bases and J by 7 bases, with 17 bases between them. Germline loops: CDR1 SGHDN, CDR2 FVKESK. A single record per CDR3 protein comes from TCRdb applying MiXCR to the RACE reads. The sample holds around 380,000 distinct CDR3 sequences, nearly 5% seen once. This clonotype originated in a woman between 45 and 65 years old with alopecia areata. Some clones in this sample may be carry-over from other donors' samples. The input for sequencing was whole blood, taken in connection with sensitization to the hapten diphenylcyclopropenone (DPC). This chain uses TRBV14 with TRBJ2-2, with unresolved D. CDR3: CASSQLGIRGDGELFF. CDR3 nucleotide sequence: TGTGCCAGCAGCCAATTGGGCATCCGAGGAGACGGGGAGCTGTTTTTT. The whole variable domain, remainder taken from reference TRBV14 and TRBJ2-2, is EAGVTQFPSHSVIEKGQTVTLRCDPISGHDNLYWYRRVMGKEIKFLLHFVKESKQDESGMPNNRFLAERTGGTYSTLKVQPAELEDSGVYFCASSQLGIRGDGELFFGEGSRLTVL.